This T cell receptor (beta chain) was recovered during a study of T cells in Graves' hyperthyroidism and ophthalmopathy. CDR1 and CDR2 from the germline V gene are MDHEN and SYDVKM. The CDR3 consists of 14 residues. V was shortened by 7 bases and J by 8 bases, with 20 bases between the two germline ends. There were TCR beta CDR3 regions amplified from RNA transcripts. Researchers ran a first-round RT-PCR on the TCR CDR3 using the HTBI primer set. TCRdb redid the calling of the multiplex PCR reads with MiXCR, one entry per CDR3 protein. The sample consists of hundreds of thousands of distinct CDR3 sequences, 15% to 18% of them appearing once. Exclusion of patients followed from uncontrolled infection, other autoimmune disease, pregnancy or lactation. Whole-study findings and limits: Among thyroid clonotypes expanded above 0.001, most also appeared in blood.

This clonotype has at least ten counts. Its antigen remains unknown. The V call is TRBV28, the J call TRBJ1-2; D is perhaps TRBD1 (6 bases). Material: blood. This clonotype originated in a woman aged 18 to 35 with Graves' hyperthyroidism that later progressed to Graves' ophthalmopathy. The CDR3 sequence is CASTHLGADMGYTF. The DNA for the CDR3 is TGTGCCAGCACCCATTTGGGGGCAGATATGGGCTACACCTTC.